The sequence of this TCR beta chain was determined in a study of CD8 T cells in Susac syndrome. Study-level findings and limits: The study conceded that relatively few individuals underwent its TCR sequencing and HLA analysis.

A word on this clonotype: Its antigen is unidentified.

Random hexamers served to reverse transcribe roughly 0.45 to 1 ug RNA. An immunoSEQ multiplex PCR generated amplified TCR beta CDR3 products spanning 54 Vbeta and 13 Jbeta. MiXCR, applied by TCRdb to the immunoSEQ multiplex PCR reads, yields one record per CDR3 protein. The sample holds around 70,000 distinct CDR3 sequences; roughly 94% are singletons and the top ten take 0.5% to 0.6%. Germline CDR1 MGHDK, CDR2 SYGVNS. This CDR3 has 12 amino acids. V lost 2 bases, J lost 5 bases, and 6 bases lay in between. Blood CD8+ and CD4+ T cells underwent high-throughput TCR beta sequencing. Sequencing used CD8+ T cells from PBMCs. The chain has TRBV25-1 and TRBJ1-1, with TRBD1 as a possible D gene (5 bases). The TCR sequence derives from a human donor with multiple sclerosis. DNA for the CDR3: TGTGCCAGCAGTGAAGGGGGGACTGAAGCTTTCTTT. Its translation: CASSEGGTEAFF.